The rows below give T cell receptor beta chains drawn from one sample of a study of neurological immune-mediated disorders. A single record per CDR3 protein comes from TCRdb applying MiXCR to the 5' RACE reads. The repertoire includes tens of thousands of distinct CDR3 sequences, around 7.8% of them detected once, and around 4.5% sits in the top ten. Source material: PBMCs. Every receptor here comes from a woman aged 40 to 55 in good health. Both conserved end residues are part of each CDR3. Each record gives: D gene, clone size, J gene, CDR3 length, V gene, CDR3 DNA, CDR3 protein. D genes are given only for firm matches. Clone size is not always given. Where it is, it says once, few, many or a class for expanded clones.

D gene: -; clone size: many; J gene: TRBJ2-2; CDR3 length: 15; V gene: TRBV5-5; CDR3 DNA: TGTGCCAGCAGCTTGTCAGGGGCGAACACCGGGGAGCTGTTTTTT; CDR3 protein: CASSLSGANTGELFF
D gene: -; clone size: many; J gene: TRBJ2-3; CDR3 length: 15; V gene: TRBV5-1; CDR3 DNA: TGCGCCAGCAGCTTGATAACAGAAGCGACAGATACGCAGTATTTT; CDR3 protein: CASSLITEATDTQYF
D gene: -; clone size: many; J gene: TRBJ1-3; CDR3 length: 14; V gene: TRBV5-1; CDR3 DNA: TGCGCCAGCAGCTTGGGGAACTCTGGAAACACCATATATTTT; CDR3 protein: CASSLGNSGNTIYF
D gene: -; clone size: many; J gene: TRBJ2-1; CDR3 length: 13; V gene: TRBV2; CDR3 DNA: TGTGCCAGCAGGCGTCGTATCTACAATGAGCAGTTCTTC; CDR3 protein: CASRRRIYNEQFF
D gene: TRBD2; clone size: many; J gene: TRBJ2-1; CDR3 length: 15; V gene: TRBV4-2; CDR3 DNA: TGTGCCAGCAGACCCGGGACTAGCCTCTACAATGAGCAGTTCTTC; CDR3 protein: CASRPGTSLYNEQFF
D gene: -; clone size: many; J gene: TRBJ1-5; CDR3 length: 15; V gene: TRBV4-1; CDR3 DNA: TGCGCCAGCAGCTTCCGGAGGGGATGGGATCAGCCCCAGCATTTT; CDR3 protein: CASSFRRGWDQPQHF
D gene: -; clone size: medium-sized; J gene: TRBJ2-2; CDR3 length: 16; V gene: TRBV5-1; CDR3 DNA: TGCGCCAGCAGCTTGGAGGCGCAGGGGATCACCGGGGAGCTGTTTTTT; CDR3 protein: CASSLEAQGITGELFF
D gene: -; clone size: many; J gene: TRBJ2-1; CDR3 length: 13; V gene: TRBV29-1; CDR3 DNA: TGCAGCGTTTACCCGGGACGCCACAATGAGCAGTTCTTC; CDR3 protein: CSVYPGRHNEQFF
D gene: TRBD1; clone size: many; J gene: TRBJ2-7; CDR3 length: 15; V gene: TRBV7-9; CDR3 DNA: TGTGCCAGCAGCCCTCAAGGGACAGGGGGCTACGAGCAGTACTTC; CDR3 protein: CASSPQGTGGYEQYF
D gene: -; clone size: -; J gene: TRBJ2-2; CDR3 length: 14; V gene: TRBV6-5; CDR3 DNA: TGTGCCAGCAAAGGACCGGACGGAACCGGGGAGCTGTTTTTT; CDR3 protein: CASKGPDGTGELFF
D gene: TRBD2; clone size: many; J gene: TRBJ2-2; CDR3 length: 17; V gene: TRBV20-1; CDR3 DNA: TGCAGTGCTAGGGAACCGACCGGGACTAGCGGGAGATTTGAGCTGTTTTTT; CDR3 protein: CSAREPTGTSGRFELFF
D gene: TRBD1; clone size: many; J gene: TRBJ1-2; CDR3 length: 14; V gene: TRBV3-1; CDR3 DNA: TGTGCCAGCAGCCAAGAGGACAGGCGGTATGGCTACACCTTC; CDR3 protein: CASSQEDRRYGYTF
D gene: -; clone size: many; J gene: TRBJ2-1; CDR3 length: 11; V gene: TRBV29-1; CDR3 DNA: TGCAGCGTTGATCGGTACAATGAGCAGTTCTTC; CDR3 protein: CSVDRYNEQFF
D gene: -; clone size: many; J gene: TRBJ2-7; CDR3 length: 14; V gene: TRBV2; CDR3 DNA: TGTGCCAGCAGTGAGGGCCTATCAGTCAACGAGCAGTACTTC; CDR3 protein: CASSEGLSVNEQYF
D gene: -; clone size: many; J gene: TRBJ1-2; CDR3 length: 13; V gene: TRBV5-1; CDR3 DNA: TGCGCCAGCAGCCCGGACCTGGCGGATGGCTACACCTTC; CDR3 protein: CASSPDLADGYTF
D gene: -; clone size: many; J gene: TRBJ2-3; CDR3 length: 17; V gene: TRBV3-1; CDR3 DNA: TGTGCCAGCAGCCAAGAAGGCCCAGGCAGCCGCACAGATACGCAGTATTTT; CDR3 protein: CASSQEGPGSRTDTQYF
D gene: TRBD1; clone size: many; J gene: TRBJ2-1; CDR3 length: 14; V gene: TRBV24-1; CDR3 DNA: TGTGCCACTAGCAAAGGACAGGTTACGGCTGAGCAGTTCTTC; CDR3 protein: CATSKGQVTAEQFF